A single sample is the source of the 7 T cell receptor beta chains below, sequenced in a study of T cell changes during pregnancy in multiple sclerosis. Profiling relied on immunoSEQ multiplex PCR, and the TCRdb table lists in-frame clones only, not all of them. Among around 62,000 clones listed, around 89% were seen once. The source was peripheral blood, collected in the first trimester of pregnancy. These receptors were collected from a female donor with multiple sclerosis, enrolled in a pregnancy study.

This chain connects TRBV7-2 to TRBJ1-3, with D possibly being TRBD1 (6 bases). Per germline, CDR1 SGHTA and CDR2 FQGNSA. V lost 5 bases and J lost 2, with 13 bases in between. The CDR3 loop spans 15 amino acids. CDR3 protein: CASSPSDSPGNTIYF. CDR3 bases: TGTGCCAGCAGCCCCTCGGACAGTCCTGGAAACACCATATATTTT.

The chain joins TRBV2 to TRBJ2-3; 8 nucleotides match TRBD1. The CDR3 extends over 16 amino acids. Germline-derived CDR1 and CDR2 are SNHLY and FYNNEI. V trimming: 6 bases; J trimming: 4 bases; junction bases outside the gene matches: 12. CDR3 nucleotide sequence: TGTGCCAGCAGGAGGCCCCAGGGGGCTCGGCCAGATACGCAGTATTTT. Translating gives CASRRPQGARPDTQYF.

The CDR3 here is CASRLAATGSSPLHF. The CDR3 DNA follows: TGTGCAAGTCGCTTAGCAGCCACGGGAAGTTCACCCCTCCACTTT. The genes are TRBV12-2 and TRBJ1-6. TRBV12-2 represents a pseudogene. There are 15 residues in the CDR3.

The rearrangement joins TRBV19 to TRBJ2-1; perhaps TRBD2 as D (6 bases). V shed 0 bases and J shed 0 bases, with 21 bases lying between them. CDR1 is LNHDA and CDR2 is SQIVND in the germline V gene (reference sequence). The CDR3 has 20 residues. The CDR3 bases are TGTGCCAGTAGTATAGATTATTTAGCTAGGCTCGGGAGCTCCTACAATGAGCAGTTCTTC. Translated: CASSIDYLARLGSSYNEQFF.

This chain links TRBV6-5 with TRBJ1-1, with 8 nucleotides matching TRBD1. In germline, CDR1 is MNHEY, CDR2 SVGAGI. CDR3 length: 15 residues. With 8 bases clipped from V and 4 bases from J, the junction kept 12 bases outside the gene matches. The CDR3 reads CASGDRGWGGTEAFF. The CDR3 bases are TGTGCCAGCGGCGACAGGGGTTGGGGGGGCACTGAAGCTTTCTTT.

A single count supports this clone. The chain employs TRBV27 and TRBJ2-7; D possibly corresponds to TRBD2 (6 bases). The CDR3 runs 13 residues. With 3 bases removed from V and 2 bases from J, the gap between germline ends came to 8 bases. The germline V gene encodes CDR1 MNHEY and CDR2 SMNVEV (reference sequence). For the CDR3, the DNA is TGTGCCAGCAGTTTGGGACTCACCTACGAGCAGTACTTC. It translates to CASSLGLTYEQYF.

V and J are TRBV11-3 and TRBJ2-7, with 8 bases identical to TRBD2. V was pared by 5 bases and J by 6 bases, with 9 bases of the junction left unmatched. Germline assignment: CDR1 SGHNT and CDR2 YENEEA. CDR3 length: 14 amino acids. CDR3 bases: TGTGCCAGCAGCGTACGGGGGGGCCTAGGCGAGCAGTACTTC. Translating gives CASSVRGGLGEQYF.